The 3 T cell receptor beta chains reported below all come from one sample, sequenced in a study of blood T cell repertoires in COVID-19. The protocol was immunoSEQ multiplex PCR, while the TCRdb copy is restricted to in-frame clones and leaves out a portion. The sample carries roughly 230,000 clones, approximately 85% recorded once. Material for sequencing was peripheral blood. The receptors shown here come from a man between 45 and 60 years old with acute or convalescent COVID-19.

The chain is built from TRBV5-1 and TRBJ1-2; the D gene is possibly TRBD1 (6 bases). This CDR3 region has 13 residues. The V gene's germline CDR1 is SGHRS and CDR2 YFSETQ. The V end was cut by 4 bases, the J end by 7 bases, with 14 bases between. The CDR3 DNA follows: TGCGCCAGCAGCAGCCCAGGGGTTGGTGGCTACACCTTC. This sequence encodes CASSSPGVGGYTF. The full variable domain, with the rest looked up from reference TRBV5-1 and TRBJ1-2, is KAGVTQTPRYLIKTRGQQVTLSCSPISGHRSVSWYQQTPGQGLQFLFEYFSETQRNKGNFPGRFSGRQFSNSRSEMNVSTLELGDSALYLCASSSPGVGGYTFGSGTRLTVV.

The chain joins TRBV29-1 to TRBJ1-1; a possible D gene is TRBD1 (5 bases). Germline V gene sequence: CDR1 SQVTM, CDR2 ANQGSEA. The CDR3 runs to 13 residues. V was shortened by 4 bases and J by 0 bases, with 9 bases between the two germline ends. CDR3 amino acids: CSVAQQVNTEAFF. The CDR3 bases are TGCAGCGTTGCCCAACAGGTGAACACTGAAGCTTTCTTT.

Only a few counts were recorded for this clone. The rearrangement uses TRBV28 and TRBJ2-1, with TRBD1 as a possible D gene (6 bases). Trimming took off 5 bases at V and 3 bases at J, with 14 bases between the two ends. The CDR3 is made up of 15 amino acids. Germline CDR1 is MDHEN and CDR2 is SYDVKM. CDR3 loop: CASSPGTRNYNEQFF. The DNA of the CDR3 is TGTGCCAGCAGTCCCGGGACACGGAACTACAATGAGCAGTTCTTC.